Here is one T cell receptor beta chain with its context. These data are taken from a study of blood T cell repertoires in COVID-19. Clones were read by immunoSEQ multiplex PCR, and TCRdb kept only the in-frame ones, dropping some. This table has tens of thousands of clones, approximately 81% appearing once. The receptor was isolated from an older man with active COVID-19. Sequencing was done on a sample of peripheral blood.

CDR3 sequence: CASRGRVVGTYEQYF. The CDR3 bases are TGTGCCAGCAGAGGCAGGGTAGTGGGTACCTACGAGCAGTACTTC. The chain uses TRBV27 and TRBJ2-7; a weak D match, TRBD1 (5 bases). Germline values: CDR1 MNHEY, CDR2 SMNVEV (reference sequence). V lost 6 bases and J lost 2, with 17 bases in between. CDR3 length: 15 residues.